These 29 T cell receptor beta chains share one sample of origin, sequenced in a study of shared clonotypes between healthy human individuals. The method was immunoSEQ multiplex PCR; TCRdb's version includes in-frame clones alone and lacks a portion of them. The top ten hold more than 0.3% of the sample, which has around 370,000 clones, just over 95% seen once. The sequenced material came from memory CD8+ T cells sorted from blood. Noted subset: CD45RO+ cells pooled with CCR7-negative TemRA cells. The receptor source for this set is a man aged 25 to 45 in good health.

This rearrangement joins TRBV25-1 to TRBJ1-3; D gene unclear. Per germline, CDR1 MGHDK and CDR2 SYGVNS. V was pared by 6 bases and J by 4 bases, with 10 bases between. The CDR3 runs 13 residues. The CDR3 loop is CASSLSGGNTIYF. The CDR3 nucleotides read TGTGCCAGCAGCCTCTCGGGGGGAAACACCATATATTTT.

The V call is TRBV30, the J call TRBJ1-1, with 7 positions matching TRBD1. Trimming at V came to 8 bases and at J to 0 bases, leaving 3 bases not matched to a gene. In germline, CDR1 is GTSNPN, CDR2 SVGIG (reference sequence). The CDR3 totals 12 residues. The DNA of the CDR3 is TGTGCCGGGGACAGATTGAACACTGAAGCTTTCTTT. Amino acid sequence: CAGDRLNTEAFF.

This sequence joins TRBV19 and TRBJ2-5; D unclear. The CDR3 is 13 residues long. The germline gives CDR1 LNHDA, CDR2 SQIVND (reference sequence). The ends were cut back, 3 bases at V and 2 bases at J, with 7 bases in the middle. CDR3 sequence reads: CASSISGQETQYF. The CDR3 coding sequence is TGTGCCAGTAGTATTAGTGGGCAAGAGACCCAGTACTTC.

This clone turned up a few times. The V call is TRBV30, the J call TRBJ1-1, with a weak D call TRBD1 (5 bases). CDR3 size: 12 residues. Germline CDR1 is GTSNPN and CDR2 is SVGIG (reference sequence). V dropped 2 bases and J dropped 4 bases, with 8 bases sitting between them. CDR3: CAWSWGGTEAFF. For the CDR3, the DNA is TGTGCCTGGAGTTGGGGGGGCACTGAAGCTTTCTTT.

This rearrangement joins TRBV5-1 to TRBJ1-3, with a weak D call TRBD1 (5 bases). The V end was cut by 5 bases, the J end by 1 base, with 13 bases between. The CDR3 totals 15 residues. Germline loops: CDR1 SGHRS, CDR2 YFSETQ. The CDR3 nucleotides are TGCGCCAGCAGTCGGGGCAGTGGGTCTGGAAACACCATATATTTT. Its translation is CASSRGSGSGNTIYF.

CDR3 region: CASSYAYEQYF. In nucleotides, the CDR3 is TGTGCCAGCAGTTACGCATACGAGCAGTACTTC. The rearrangement uses TRBV28 and TRBJ2-7; no firm D call. V was clipped by 4 bases and J by 4 bases, with 5 bases between them. The length of the CDR3 is 11 residues. From germline, CDR1 is MDHEN and CDR2 SYDVKM.

The chain employs TRBV11-3 and TRBJ2-1, with D unresolved. Trimming stripped 2 bases from V and 6 bases from J, with 11 bases between. The CDR3 extends over 14 amino acids. CDR1 SGHNT and CDR2 YENEEA come from the germline V gene. The CDR3 region is CASSLRSASNEQFF. DNA of the CDR3: TGTGCCAGCAGCTTAAGGTCAGCAAGCAATGAGCAGTTCTTC.

The chain combines TRBV11-3 with TRBJ2-1, with 7 bases fitting TRBD2. Trimming at V came to 1 base and at J to 8 bases, leaving 5 bases not matched to a gene. The CDR3 runs to 14 residues. From germline, CDR1 is SGHNT and CDR2 YENEEA. The CDR3 DNA sequence: TGTGCCAGCAGCTTAGGTGGGAGGGTCGATGAGCAGTTCTTC. This translates into CASSLGGRVDEQFF.

V gene TRBV7-9 combines with J gene TRBJ2-7, with D maybe TRBD2 (7 bases). Trimming pared 4 bases from V and 0 bases from J, leaving 13 bases between. The CDR3 totals 15 residues. Germline V gene data show CDR1 as SEHNR and CDR2 as FQNEAQ (reference sequence). The CDR3: CASSSSGTLSYEQYF. In nucleotides, the CDR3 is TGTGCCAGCAGCTCAAGCGGGACACTCTCCTACGAGCAGTACTTC.

V gene TRBV6-1 combines with J gene TRBJ1-1; the match to TRBD1 covers 8 bases. V lost 3 bases, J lost 9 bases, and 3 bases stayed unmatched. The CDR3 runs to 12 residues. Per the germline V gene, CDR1 is MNHNS and CDR2 is SASEGT. The CDR3 protein is CASSEGDRKAFF. In DNA form, the CDR3 reads TGTGCCAGCAGTGAGGGGGACAGGAAAGCTTTCTTT.

This clone was counted a single time. The rearrangement uses TRBV7-9 and TRBJ2-3; no clear D gene. This CDR3 contains 12 residues. Germline loops: CDR1 SEHNR, CDR2 FQNEAQ (reference sequence). The germline V and J ends were trimmed by 2 bases and 4 bases, with 4 bases remaining between them. CDR3 nucleotides: TGTGCCAGCAGCTTATTCGCAGATACGCAGTATTTT. It translates to CASSLFADTQYF.

CDR3 sequence reads: CASSLAAGVSNEQYF. DNA for the CDR3: TGTGCCAGCAGCTTGGCCGCGGGAGTAAGTAACGAGCAGTACTTC. The chain couples TRBV5-4 to TRBJ2-7, with 7 bases identical to TRBD2. CDR1 is SGHNT, CDR2 YYREEE, per germline (reference sequence). The ends lost 0 bases at V and 5 bases at J; junction bases unmatched: 8. CDR3 length equals 15 residues.

This chain connects TRBV30 to TRBJ2-7, with 8 bases that match TRBD2. The CDR3 sequence is 14 residues long. From germline, CDR1 is GTSNPN and CDR2 SVGIG (reference sequence). V dropped 6 bases and J dropped 4; count of bases not matched to a gene: 11. In DNA, the CDR3 is TGTGCCTGCGACCCCGGGACTAGTCAATACGAGCAGTACTTC. This translates into CACDPGTSQYEQYF. The whole variable domain, filled in from reference TRBV30 and TRBJ2-7, reads SQTIHQWPATLVQPVGSPLSLECTVEGTSNPNLYWYRQAAGRGLQLLFYSVGIGQISSEVPQNLSASRPQDRQFILSSKKLLLSDSGFYLCACDPGTSQYEQYFGPGTRLTVT.

The chain recombines TRBV28 with TRBJ2-2; 8 positions agree with TRBD1. Unmatched junction bases numbered 9, after V lost 5 bases and J lost 4 bases. CDR3 length: 16 residues. Per the germline V gene, CDR1 is MDHEN and CDR2 is SYDVKM. In DNA form, the CDR3 reads TGTGCCAGCAGTCACTTTCAGGGGGCGGCCACCGGGGAGCTGTTTTTT. This translates into CASSHFQGAATGELFF.

In DNA, the CDR3 is TGTGCCAGCAGCGTCAGACTAGCCACAACGTACGAGCAGTACTTC. The encoded protein is CASSVRLATTYEQYF. V gene TRBV7-8 combines with J gene TRBJ2-7, with TRBD2 matching 7 bases. The CDR3 spans 15 residues. CDR1 and CDR2 from the germline V gene are SGHVS and FQNEAQ. V shed 5 bases, J shed 4 bases, and the junction held 11 bases outside the gene matches.

The chain carries TRBV28 and TRBJ2-7, with D possibly TRBD2 on 5 matching bases. Germline CDR1 and CDR2: MDHEN and SYDVKM. The CDR3 runs 16 residues. V lost 2 bases to trimming and J lost 5 bases, with 19 bases between them. CDR3: CASSLPVREGIHEQYF. CDR3 DNA sequence: TGTGCCAGCAGTTTACCCGTTCGAGAGGGAATCCACGAGCAGTACTTC.

This clone was seen only once. This chain connects TRBV29-1 to TRBJ2-5, with D maybe TRBD1 (7 bases). This CDR3 spans 16 amino acids. Germline CDR1 is SQVTM and CDR2 is ANQGSEA. Trimming took off 6 bases at V and 2 bases at J, with 22 bases between the two ends. This CDR3 reads CSVSQGTSTLQETQYF. In DNA, the CDR3 is TGCAGCGTATCACAGGGGACTTCAACCCTTCAAGAGACCCAGTACTTC.

V gene TRBV30 combines with J gene TRBJ2-5, with D possibly matching TRBD1 (5 bases). Germline V gene lookup returns CDR1 GTSNPN and CDR2 SVGIG (reference sequence). The CDR3 is 14 residues long. Trimming removed 5 bases from V and 5 bases from J, with 18 bases in between. Here the CDR3 reads CAWGWQGFLETQYF. The DNA for the CDR3 is TGTGCCTGGGGGTGGCAGGGCTTCTTGGAGACCCAGTACTTC.

This chain joins TRBV2 and TRBJ2-7; 9 bases agree with TRBD2. Germline CDR1 SNHLY, CDR2 FYNNEI. The CDR3 sequence is 15 residues long. With 3 bases clipped from V and 4 bases from J, the junction kept 7 bases outside the gene matches. The CDR3 DNA reads as TGTGCCAGCAGTGACTGGCTAGCGGGGCTATACGAGCAGTACTTC. It translates to CASSDWLAGLYEQYF.

J is TRBJ2-7 and V is TRBV18, with 8 bases lining up with TRBD1. The CDR3 length is 16 residues. The V gene end was trimmed by 3 bases and the J gene end by 5 bases; junction bases not matched to a gene: 12. From germline, CDR1 is KGHSH and CDR2 LQKENI. The CDR3 coding sequence is TGTGCCAGCTCACCTGGCGGGACAGGCCATTTCGACGAGCAGTACTTC. It yields the protein CASSPGGTGHFDEQYF. Based on the CDR3 plus reference TRBV18 and TRBJ2-7, the full variable domain is NAGVMQNPRHLVRRRGQEARLRCSPMKGHSHVYWYRQLPEEGLKFMVYLQKENIIDESGMPKERFSAEFPKEGPSILRIQQVVRGDSAAYFCASSPGGTGHFDEQYFGPGTRLTVT.

The V gene is TRBV7-2, the J gene TRBJ1-2; D is unclear. The germline V gene has CDR1 SGHTA and CDR2 FQGNSA. This CDR3 region has 12 residues. V lost 3 bases and J lost 11, with 13 bases in between. CDR3 sequence: CASSFYPHAYTF. CDR3 bases: TGTGCCAGCAGCTTTTATCCCCACGCTTACACCTTC.

The rearrangement uses TRBV4-1 and TRBJ1-1, with D perhaps matching TRBD1 (5 bases). V was trimmed by 3 bases and J by 4 bases, leaving 12 bases between them. This CDR3 spans 14 amino acids. CDR1 is MGHRA and CDR2 is YSYEKL in the germline V gene. The CDR3 coding sequence is TGCGCCAGCAGCCAGCCAGGGTCGAGCACTGAAGCTTTCTTT. It is translated as CASSQPGSSTEAFF.

This chain uses TRBV28 with TRBJ2-7, with 10 bases matching TRBD2. Per the germline V gene, CDR1 is MDHEN and CDR2 is SYDVKM. V lost 6 bases, J lost 3 bases, and 5 bases stayed unmatched. CDR3 size: 14 residues. CDR3 amino acids: CASRPLAGHYEQYF. DNA of the CDR3: TGTGCCAGCAGACCACTAGCGGGGCACTACGAGCAGTACTTC.

This clone was detected once. The chain links TRBV7-9 to TRBJ2-7; D call uncertain. The CDR3 has 14 amino acids. The V and J ends lost 8 bases and 0 bases respectively, with 14 bases between them. CDR1 SEHNR and CDR2 FQNEAQ come from the germline V gene (reference sequence). Here the CDR3 reads CASSDPTSSYEQYF. Written as DNA, the CDR3 is TGTGCCAGCTCCGATCCAACGAGCTCCTACGAGCAGTACTTC.

This chain links TRBV2 with TRBJ2-2; 11 nucleotides line up with TRBD2. Germline V gene data show CDR1 as SNHLY and CDR2 as FYNNEI. The trim removed 6 bases at V and 6 bases at J, leaving 3 bases unmatched. The CDR3 spans 14 residues. The CDR3 region has the DNA TGTGCCAGCAGCTTAGCGGGAGGGCCCGGGGAGCTGTTTTTT. It encodes CASSLAGGPGELFF.

The chain employs TRBV7-8 and TRBJ2-5; tentative D call: TRBD2 (6 bases). The V gene's germline CDR1 is SGHVS and CDR2 FQNEAQ. The CDR3 has 17 residues. V lost 5 bases and J lost 3, with 22 bases in between. CDR3 region: CASSEIRTGLLKETQYF. For the CDR3, the DNA is TGTGCCAGCAGCGAAATACGCACGGGACTCCTAAAAGAGACCCAGTACTTC.

This clone was counted a single time. V usage is TRBV7-9 and J usage is TRBJ2-5, with D perhaps TRBD1 or TRBD2 (6 bases each). With 1 base removed from V and 5 bases from J, the gap between germline ends came to 14 bases. The germline CDR1 and CDR2 sequences are SEHNR and FQNEAQ (reference sequence). The CDR3 is 15 amino acids. CDR3 sequence: CASSLVWGATETQYF. CDR3 in DNA: TGTGCCAGCAGCTTAGTGTGGGGGGCGACGGAGACCCAGTACTTC.

About this clone: Distinct nucleotide sequences in the sample also encode this CDR3. This sequence joins TRBV30 and TRBJ2-5, with 8 bases aligning to TRBD1. The CDR3 runs to 11 residues. CDR1 is GTSNPN, CDR2 SVGIG, per germline (reference sequence). J was trimmed by 5 bases and V by 4 bases; bases with no gene match: 0. DNA of the CDR3: TGTGCCTGGACAGGGGGCGAGACCCAGTACTTC. Translating gives CAWTGGETQYF.

The chain recombines TRBV19 with TRBJ2-1, with 7 bases aligning to TRBD2. J was trimmed by 6 bases and V by 3 bases; bases with no gene match: 14. Per the germline V gene, CDR1 is LNHDA and CDR2 is SQIVND (reference sequence). This CDR3 has 17 amino acids. CDR3 coding DNA: TGTGCCAGTAGTATCCACTCACCGGCAAGCGGGGTCAATGAGCAGTTCTTC. Encoded protein: CASSIHSPASGVNEQFF. Full variable domain (outside the CDR3, taken from reference TRBV19 and TRBJ2-1): DGGITQSPKYLFRKEGQNVTLSCEQNLNHDAMYWYRQDPGQGLRLIYYSQIVNDFQKGDIAEGYSVSREKKESFPLTVTSAQKNPTAFYLCASSIHSPASGVNEQFFGPGTRLTVL.